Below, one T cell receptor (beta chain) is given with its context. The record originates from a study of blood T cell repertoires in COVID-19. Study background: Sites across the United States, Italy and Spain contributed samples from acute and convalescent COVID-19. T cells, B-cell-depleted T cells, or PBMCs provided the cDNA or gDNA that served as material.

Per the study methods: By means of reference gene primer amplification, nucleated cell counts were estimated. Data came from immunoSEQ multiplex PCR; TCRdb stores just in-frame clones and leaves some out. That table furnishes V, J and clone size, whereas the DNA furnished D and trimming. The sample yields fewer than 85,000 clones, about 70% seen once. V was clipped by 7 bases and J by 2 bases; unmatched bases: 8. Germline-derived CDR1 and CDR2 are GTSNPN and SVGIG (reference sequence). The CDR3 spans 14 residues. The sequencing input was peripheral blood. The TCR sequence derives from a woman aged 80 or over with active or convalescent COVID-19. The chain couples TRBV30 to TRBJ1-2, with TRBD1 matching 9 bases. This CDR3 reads CAYKRDRDNYGYTF. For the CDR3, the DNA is TGTGCCTATAAAAGGGACAGGGACAACTATGGCTACACCTTC.